This T cell receptor (beta chain) is from a study of blood T cell repertoires in COVID-19. Study background: Italy, Spain and the United States were the sources of the convalescent and acute COVID-19 samples. The cDNA or gDNA used as material had been derived from T cells, B-cell-depleted T cells, or PBMCs.

Original processing notes: Amplification of reference gene primers provided the estimated nucleated cell counts. Sequencing used immunoSEQ multiplex PCR; TCRdb keeps in-frame clones, though not all of them. The DNA was the basis for D and trimming; V, J and clone size are from that table. The sample records 100,000 to 120,000 clones, roughly 80% being singletons. The specimen sequenced was peripheral blood. The receptor comes from a man aged 50 to 59 with acute or convalescent COVID-19.

CDR3 coding DNA: TGTGCCAGCAGCCCGATAGGGAGGTATGAGCAGTTCTTC. It specifies CASSPIGRYEQFF. The rearrangement joins TRBV7-3 to TRBJ2-1; weak D call: TRBD2 (6 bases). Germline lookup yields CDR1 SGHTA and CDR2 FQGTGA. V was cut by 5 bases and J by 8 bases, with 13 bases left in between. This CDR3 region has 13 residues.